This T cell receptor beta chain was sequenced for a study of Ad26.COV2.S vaccination and SARS-CoV-2 variants. Whole-study context: This donor came from the COV1001 trial of Ad26.COV2.S. Intramuscular Ad26.COV2.S doses were given once or twice, 56 days apart. Study results and limitations: Measurement of non-spike TCR breadth gave similar results in vaccine and placebo recipients.

The germline V gene has CDR1 SNHLY and CDR2 FYNNEI. The CDR3 covers 14 residues. Trimming at V came to 7 bases and at J to 4 bases, leaving 6 bases not matched to a gene. As for treatment: around 19 received Ad26.COV2.S at low or high dose, single or two shots; 5 received placebo; per-sample allocation not given. Following the first vaccine or placebo injection, samples were taken on day 63. What was given as vaccine was an Ad26 vector encoding Wuhan-strain SARS-CoV-2 spike. Generated by immunoSEQ multiplex PCR, the TCRdb table keeps only in-frame clones and is missing some. The sample shows 300,000 to 350,000 clones, roughly 88% of them seen only once. In regard to this clone: Its specificity is unknown.

The origin of this receptor is a person aged 18-60 years who received the Ad26.COV2.S COVID-19 vaccine or a placebo. The chain employs TRBV2 and TRBJ2-1; 8 bases match TRBD1. The source material was peripheral blood, sampled in a trial of Ad26.COV2.S vaccine versus placebo. The CDR3 spells CASTRQGNYNEQFF. CDR3 bases: TGTGCCAGCACCCGACAGGGGAATTACAATGAGCAGTTCTTC.